The 7 T cell receptor beta chains below were found in one sample sequenced in a study of molecular identifiers for immune sequencing clone quantification (dated 2018 in TCRdb). Libraries were made using PCR. Sequencing took place on a NextSeq 500. Using fastp at Q25 and MiXCR, TCRdb reprocessed the public reads and kept productive beta chains. Identical CDR3 protein sequences are pooled into one entry, listed with their most common genes and DNA. The sample records approximately 680,000 distinct CDR3 sequences, roughly 27% of which are singletons. Together, the top ten hold 0.78% of the sample. The sample comprised naive CD8+ T cells from blood, with Jurkat cell RNA spiked in. The cell subset or site label, as the study defines it: FACS-sorted CD8+CD4-CCR7+CD45RA+ naive T cells. Source of these receptors: a human donor in good health. Some libraries in this study had Jurkat cell RNA spiked in.

V is TRBV28 and J is TRBJ1-1; 9 bases line up with TRBD1. Trimming at V came to 7 bases and at J to 1 base, leaving 4 bases not matched to a gene. CDR1 MDHEN and CDR2 SYDVKM come from the germline V gene. The CDR3 is 14 amino acids. CDR3 bases: TGTGCCAGCACCCTACAGGGGGCGAACACTGAAGCTTTCTTT. It codes for CASTLQGANTEAFF.

Concerning this clonotype: A much larger clone differs by one base, so this may be a read error. This rearrangement joins TRBV7-2 to TRBJ2-3; 7 bases are shared with TRBD1. This CDR3 has 17 amino acids. Germline V gene lookup returns CDR1 SGHTA and CDR2 FQGNSA. Written as DNA, the CDR3 is TGTGCCGGCAGCACACCGCTTGACAGGGAGAGGACAGATACGCAGTATTTT. Residues: CAGSTPLDRERTDTQYF.

The chain couples TRBV6-5 to TRBJ2-1; the D gene is possibly TRBD1 (6 bases). Germline V gives CDR1 MNHEY, CDR2 SVGAGI. The CDR3 totals 14 residues. V lost 2 bases and J 9 bases, leaving 14 bases between the germline ends. CDR3 sequence: CASSYPGETAEQFF. Here the CDR3 DNA reads TGTGCCAGCAGTTACCCAGGGGAGACGGCTGAGCAGTTCTTC.

The chain has TRBV25-1 and TRBJ2-7, with no clear D. Germline V gene data show CDR1 as MGHDK and CDR2 as SYGVNS. V was cut by 6 bases and J by 2 bases, with 17 bases left in between. The CDR3 length is 15 residues. In DNA form, the CDR3 reads TGTGCCAGCAGCTCCCCTCAAGACATAGCCTACGAGCAGTACTTC. It is translated as CASSSPQDIAYEQYF.

This clonotype came up a few times. V is TRBV9 and J is TRBJ1-1; D gene ambiguous. The CDR3 contains 15 residues. Trimming took off 4 bases at V and 6 bases at J, with 19 bases between the two ends. Per germline, CDR1 SGDLS and CDR2 YYNGEE. CDR3 sequence reads: CASSPRSISGAEAFF. CDR3 coding DNA: TGTGCCAGCAGCCCCCGATCAATCTCCGGCGCTGAAGCTTTCTTT.

This clonotype was seen more than once but under ten times. The chain uses TRBV7-6 and TRBJ2-7; TRBD2 matches 8 bases. Germline CDR1 and CDR2: SGHVS and FNYEAQ. The CDR3 length is 16 residues. V shed 5 bases, J shed 2 bases, and the junction held 11 bases outside the gene matches. The CDR3: CASSPKTSDEPYEQYF. Written as DNA, the CDR3 is TGTGCCAGCAGCCCAAAGACTAGCGATGAACCCTACGAGCAGTACTTC. Together with reference TRBV7-6 and TRBJ2-7, the CDR3 gives the full variable domain: GAGVSQSPRYKVTKRGQDVALRCDPISGHVSLYWYRQALGQGPEFLTYFNYEAQQDKSGLPNDRFSAERPEGSISTLTIQRTEQRDSAMYRCASSPKTSDEPYEQYFGPGTRLTVT.

This chain connects TRBV9 to TRBJ1-1; 8 bases are shared with TRBD1. The CDR3 is 17 residues long. V lost 3 bases, J lost 4 bases, and 14 bases stayed unmatched. In germline, CDR1 is SGDLS, CDR2 YYNGEE. CDR3 coding DNA: TGTGCCAGCAGCGCAGGGGGCCAGGTTACCCGGATCACTGAAGCTTTCTTT. Its protein is CASSAGGQVTRITEAFF.